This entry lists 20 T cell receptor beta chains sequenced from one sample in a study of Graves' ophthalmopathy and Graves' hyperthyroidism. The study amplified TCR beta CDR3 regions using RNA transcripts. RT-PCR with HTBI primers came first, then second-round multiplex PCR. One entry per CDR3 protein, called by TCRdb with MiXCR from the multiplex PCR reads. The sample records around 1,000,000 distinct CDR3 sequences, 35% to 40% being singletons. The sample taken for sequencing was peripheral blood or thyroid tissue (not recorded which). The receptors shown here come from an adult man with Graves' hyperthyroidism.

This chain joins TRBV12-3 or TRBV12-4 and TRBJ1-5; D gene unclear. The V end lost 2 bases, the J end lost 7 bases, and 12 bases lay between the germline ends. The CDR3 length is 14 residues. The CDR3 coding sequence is TGTGCCAGCAGTTTAATGGGGTCTCGACAGCCCCAGCATTTT. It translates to CASSLMGSRQPQHF.

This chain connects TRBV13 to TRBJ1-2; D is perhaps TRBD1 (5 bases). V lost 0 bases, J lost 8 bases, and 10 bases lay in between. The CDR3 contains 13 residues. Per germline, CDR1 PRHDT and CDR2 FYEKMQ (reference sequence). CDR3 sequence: CASSLGRQPGYTF. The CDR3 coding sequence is TGTGCCAGCAGCTTAGGAAGACAGCCAGGCTACACCTTC.

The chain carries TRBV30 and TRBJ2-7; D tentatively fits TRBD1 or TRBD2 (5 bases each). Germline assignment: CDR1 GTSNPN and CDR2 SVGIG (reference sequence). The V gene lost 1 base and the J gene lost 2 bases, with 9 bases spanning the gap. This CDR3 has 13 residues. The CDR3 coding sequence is TGTGCCTGGAGTGGGGGGACGGCCTACGAGCAGTACTTC. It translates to CAWSGGTAYEQYF.

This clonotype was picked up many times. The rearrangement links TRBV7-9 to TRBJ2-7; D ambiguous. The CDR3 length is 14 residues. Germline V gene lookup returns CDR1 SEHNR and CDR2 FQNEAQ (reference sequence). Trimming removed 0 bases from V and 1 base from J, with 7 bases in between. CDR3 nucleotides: TGTGCCAGCAGCTTAGCGGTGGGATCCTACGAGCAGTACTTC. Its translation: CASSLAVGSYEQYF.

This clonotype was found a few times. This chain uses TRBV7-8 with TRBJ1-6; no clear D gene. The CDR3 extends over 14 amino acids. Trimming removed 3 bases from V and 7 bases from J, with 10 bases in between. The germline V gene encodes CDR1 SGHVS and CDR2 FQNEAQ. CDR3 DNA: TGTGCCAGCAGCTTGGAAGCGCAGAATTCACCCCTCCACTTT. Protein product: CASSLEAQNSPLHF. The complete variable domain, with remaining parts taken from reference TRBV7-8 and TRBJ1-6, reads GAGVSQSPRYKVAKRGQDVALRCDPISGHVSLFWYQQALGQGPEFLTYFQNEAQLDKSGLPSDRFFAERPEGSVSTLKIQRTQQEDSAVYLCASSLEAQNSPLHFGNGTRLTVT.

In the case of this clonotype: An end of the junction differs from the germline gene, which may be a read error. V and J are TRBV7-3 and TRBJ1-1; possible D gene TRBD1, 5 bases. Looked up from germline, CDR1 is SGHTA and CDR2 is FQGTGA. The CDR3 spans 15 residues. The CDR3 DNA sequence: TGTGCCAGCAGCCTAACCGGGACTAGGAACACTGAAGCTTTCTTT. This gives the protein CASSLTGTRNTEAFF.

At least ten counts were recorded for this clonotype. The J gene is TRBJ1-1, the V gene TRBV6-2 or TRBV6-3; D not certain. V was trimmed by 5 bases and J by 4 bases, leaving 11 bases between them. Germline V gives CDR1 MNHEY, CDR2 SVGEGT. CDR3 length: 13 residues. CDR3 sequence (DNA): TGTGCCAGCAGTCAACCCTTGAGCACTGAAGCTTTCTTT. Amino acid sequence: CASSQPLSTEAFF.

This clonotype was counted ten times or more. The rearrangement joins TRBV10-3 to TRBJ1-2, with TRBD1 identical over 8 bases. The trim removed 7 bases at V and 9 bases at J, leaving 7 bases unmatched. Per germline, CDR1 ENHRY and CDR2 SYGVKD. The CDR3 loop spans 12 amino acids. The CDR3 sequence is CAINDRGLSYTF. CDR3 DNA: TGTGCCATCAACGACAGGGGTCTGAGCTACACCTTC.

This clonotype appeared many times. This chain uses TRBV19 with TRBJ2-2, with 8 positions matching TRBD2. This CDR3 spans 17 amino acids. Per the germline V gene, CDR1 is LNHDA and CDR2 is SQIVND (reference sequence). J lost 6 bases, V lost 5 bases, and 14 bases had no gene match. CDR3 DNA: TGTGCCAGTAGTCCTTCGGGGGGGCCGTTCGTGCCCGGGGAGCTGTTTTTT. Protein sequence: CASSPSGGPFVPGELFF.

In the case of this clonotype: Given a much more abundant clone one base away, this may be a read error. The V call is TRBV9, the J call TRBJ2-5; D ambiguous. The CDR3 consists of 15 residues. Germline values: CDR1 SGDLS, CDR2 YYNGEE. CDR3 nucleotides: TGTGCCAGCAGCGTAGGCACCCTCCAGACGGAGACCCGGTACTTC. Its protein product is CASSVGTLQTETRYF.

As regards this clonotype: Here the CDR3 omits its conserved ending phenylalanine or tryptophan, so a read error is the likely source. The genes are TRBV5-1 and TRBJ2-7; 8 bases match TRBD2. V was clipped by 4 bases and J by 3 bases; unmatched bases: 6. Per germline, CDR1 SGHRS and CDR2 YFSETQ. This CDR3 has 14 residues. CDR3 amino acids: CASSHTSGNYEQYL. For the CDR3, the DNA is TGCGCCAGCAGCCATACTAGCGGAAACTACGAGCAGTACCTC.

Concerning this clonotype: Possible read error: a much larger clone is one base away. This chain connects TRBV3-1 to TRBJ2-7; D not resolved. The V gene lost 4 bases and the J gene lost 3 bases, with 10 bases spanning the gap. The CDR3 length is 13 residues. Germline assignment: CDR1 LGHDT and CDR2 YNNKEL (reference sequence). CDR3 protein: CASSPGRNYEQYF. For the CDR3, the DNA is TGTGCCAGCAGCCCCGGACGGAACTACGAGCAGTACTTC.

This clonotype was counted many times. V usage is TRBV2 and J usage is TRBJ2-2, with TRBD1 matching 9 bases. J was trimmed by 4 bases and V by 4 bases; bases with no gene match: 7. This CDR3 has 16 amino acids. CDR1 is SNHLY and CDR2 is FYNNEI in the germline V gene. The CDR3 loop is CASSGDRVGSTGELFF. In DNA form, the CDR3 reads TGTGCCAGCAGTGGGGACAGGGTCGGTAGCACCGGGGAGCTGTTTTTT.

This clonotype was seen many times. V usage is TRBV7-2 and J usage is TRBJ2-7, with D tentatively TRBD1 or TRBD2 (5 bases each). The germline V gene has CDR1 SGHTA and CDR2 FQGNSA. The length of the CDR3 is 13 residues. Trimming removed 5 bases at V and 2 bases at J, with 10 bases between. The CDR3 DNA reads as TGTGCCAGCAGCAAGGGACGAACCTACGAGCAGTACTTC. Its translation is CASSKGRTYEQYF.

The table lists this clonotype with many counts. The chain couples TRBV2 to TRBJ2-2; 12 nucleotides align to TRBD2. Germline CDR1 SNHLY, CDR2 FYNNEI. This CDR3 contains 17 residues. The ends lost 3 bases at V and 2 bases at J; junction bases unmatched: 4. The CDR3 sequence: CASSDLTSGGNTGELFF. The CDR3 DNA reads TGTGCCAGCAGTGACTTGACTAGCGGGGGTAACACCGGGGAGCTGTTTTTT.

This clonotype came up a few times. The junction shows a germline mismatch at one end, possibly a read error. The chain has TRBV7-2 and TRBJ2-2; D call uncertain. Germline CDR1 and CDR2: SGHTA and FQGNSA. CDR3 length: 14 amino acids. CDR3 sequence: CASSQVSNSGELFF. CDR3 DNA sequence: TGCGCCAGCAGCCAAGTTTCCAATAGCGGGGAGCTGTTTTTT.

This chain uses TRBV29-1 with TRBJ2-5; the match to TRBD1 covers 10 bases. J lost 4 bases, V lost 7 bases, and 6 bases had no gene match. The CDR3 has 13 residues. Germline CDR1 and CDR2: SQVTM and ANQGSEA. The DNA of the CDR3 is TGCAGCGGGGGACAGGGGAGCCTAGAGACCCAGTACTTC. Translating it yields CSGGQGSLETQYF.

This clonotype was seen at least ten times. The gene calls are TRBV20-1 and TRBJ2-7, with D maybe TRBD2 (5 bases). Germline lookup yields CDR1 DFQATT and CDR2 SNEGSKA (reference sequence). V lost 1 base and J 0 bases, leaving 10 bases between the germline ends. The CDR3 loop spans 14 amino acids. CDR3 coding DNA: TGCAGTGCTAGAGGAGCGGAAAGCTCCTACGAGCAGTACTTC. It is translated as CSARGAESSYEQYF.

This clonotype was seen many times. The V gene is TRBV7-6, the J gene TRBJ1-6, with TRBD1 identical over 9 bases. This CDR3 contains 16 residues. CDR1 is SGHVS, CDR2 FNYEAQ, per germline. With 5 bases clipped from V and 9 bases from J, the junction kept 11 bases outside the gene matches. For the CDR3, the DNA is TGTGCCAGCAGCCCTACGGCCGGGACAGGGACTTCACCCCTCCACTTT. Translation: CASSPTAGTGTSPLHF.

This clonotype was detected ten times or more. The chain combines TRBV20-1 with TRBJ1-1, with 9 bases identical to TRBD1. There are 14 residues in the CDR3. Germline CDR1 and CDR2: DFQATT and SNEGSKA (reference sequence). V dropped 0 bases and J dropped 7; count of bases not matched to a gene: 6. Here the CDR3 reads CSARDRDRVVEAFF. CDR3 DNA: TGCAGTGCTAGAGATAGGGACAGGGTGGTTGAAGCTTTCTTT.